The 32 T cell receptor beta chains presented below share a single source sample, sequenced in a study of T cell clusters in autoimmune cytopenias. About 37,500 genome equivalents of blood DNA were amplified for TRB. Multiplex touch-down PCR amplified TRB using TRB-A and TRB-B pools in one tube. One entry per CDR3 protein, without DNA, is what TCRdb gives after re-calling the multiplex PCR reads. In total, the table holds a few thousand distinct CDR3 sequences. The sample taken for sequencing was peripheral blood. The receptors originated from a human donor with an autoimmune cytopenia or autoimmune hepatitis (not recorded which).

The V call is TRBV6-2 or TRBV6-3, the J call TRBJ2-6; the D gene TCRdb calls, TRBD2, cannot be checked with no DNA. This CDR3 spans 19 amino acids. Germline CDR1 and CDR2: MNHEY and SVGEGT. The CDR3 sequence is CASSYSSRGGPAGANVLTF.

According to its frequency, this clonotype is medium-sized (0.01 to 0.1%). The CDR3 protein is CSVARTEHWGGYTF. This sequence joins TRBV29-1 and TRBJ1-2. The CDR3 runs to 14 residues. Per the germline V gene, CDR1 is SQVTM and CDR2 is ANQGSEA.

This clonotype is called medium-sized based on its frequency. The chain joins TRBV29-1 to TRBJ2-5; TCRdb's D gene call, TRBD2, goes unchecked for lack of DNA. Germline values: CDR1 SQVTM, CDR2 ANQGSEA. This CDR3 is built from 14 residues. CDR3 sequence: CSVPGTSFQETQYF.

The chain recombines TRBV29-1 with TRBJ1-1; the TCRdb call, TRBD1, lacks DNA for checking. The germline V gene has CDR1 SQVTM and CDR2 ANQGSEA. This CDR3 comprises 13 residues. The CDR3 region is CSIHSGMNTEAFF.

Considering frequency, this clonotype is medium-sized. V usage is TRBV6-1 and J usage is TRBJ2-1; without DNA, the TCRdb call of TRBD1 cannot be checked. This CDR3 has 14 amino acids. Germline V gene sequence: CDR1 MNHNS, CDR2 SASEGT. The CDR3 loop reads CASSDGTGHNEQFF.

This chain uses TRBV5-1 with TRBJ2-7. The length of the CDR3 is 13 residues. Per germline, CDR1 SGHRS and CDR2 YFSETQ. The CDR3: CASSSGPRYEQYF.

The chain carries TRBV19 and TRBJ2-2. This CDR3 is built from 14 residues. Per germline, CDR1 LNHDA and CDR2 SQIVND (reference sequence). The CDR3 spells CASTKKVDTGELFF.

The rearrangement joins TRBV30 to TRBJ2-1. This CDR3 is 15 amino acids long. The V gene's germline CDR1 is GTSNPN and CDR2 SVGIG (reference sequence). The CDR3 sequence is CAWSRQVGTYNEQFF.

This clonotype registers medium-sized (0.01 to 0.1%) by frequency. The CDR3 is CASSQHSTNSPLHF. This chain links TRBV27 with TRBJ1-6. Looked up from germline, CDR1 is MNHEY and CDR2 is SMNVEV (reference sequence). This CDR3 is 14 amino acids long.

By frequency, this clonotype is medium-sized. The V gene is TRBV5-1, the J gene TRBJ2-1; TCRdb outputs TRBD1, but without DNA this stays unchecked. Germline V lookup: CDR1 SGHRS, CDR2 YFSETQ. This CDR3 spans 15 amino acids. CDR3: CASSPGAVLNNEQFF.

The chain employs TRBV6-5 and TRBJ2-2. The germline V gene encodes CDR1 MNHEY and CDR2 SVGAGI. The CDR3 extends over 12 amino acids. The CDR3 protein is CASRVNWGELFF.

This rearrangement joins TRBV7-6 to TRBJ2-1; TCRdb's D call, TRBD2, is unchecked because there is no DNA. The V gene's germline CDR1 is SGHVS and CDR2 FNYEAQ. This CDR3 is 14 amino acids long. CDR3 region: CASSLSGALDEQFF. The whole variable domain, filled in from reference TRBV7-6 and TRBJ2-1, reads GAGVSQSPRYKVTKRGQDVALRCDPISGHVSLYWYRQALGQGPEFLTYFNYEAQQDKSGLPNDRFSAERPEGSISTLTIQRTEQRDSAMYRCASSLSGALDEQFFGPGTRLTVL.

This clonotype is called large based on its frequency. The chain recombines TRBV30 with TRBJ1-5; the D call from TCRdb, TRBD1, cannot be confirmed without DNA. Germline CDR1 is GTSNPN and CDR2 is SVGIG (reference sequence). The CDR3 contains 13 residues. The CDR3 spells CAWSNRVNQPQHF.

The chain employs TRBV29-1 and TRBJ1-4; TCRdb's D call, TRBD1, is unchecked because there is no DNA. CDR3 length equals 14 residues. Germline CDR1 reads SQVTM; CDR2 reads ANQGSEA. The CDR3 sequence is CSAAVGGTNEKLFF. The whole variable domain, filled in from reference TRBV29-1 and TRBJ1-4, reads SAVISQKPSRDICQRGTSLTIQCQVDSQVTMMFWYRQQPGQSLTLIATANQGSEATYESGFVIDKFPISRPNLTFSTLTVSNMSPEDSSIYLCSAAVGGTNEKLFFGSGTQLSVL.

The chain joins TRBV19 to TRBJ2-5; TCRdb names TRBD1, which stays unverified in the absence of DNA. The CDR3 loop spans 16 amino acids. Per the germline V gene, CDR1 is LNHDA and CDR2 is SQIVND (reference sequence). CDR3 residues: CASRQQGARGKETQYF. The full variable domain, completed using reference TRBV19 and TRBJ2-5, is DGGITQSPKYLFRKEGQNVTLSCEQNLNHDAMYWYRQDPGQGLRLIYYSQIVNDFQKGDIAEGYSVSREKKESFPLTVTSAQKNPTAFYLCASRQQGARGKETQYFGPGTRLLVL.

This sequence joins TRBV15 and TRBJ2-7. This CDR3 has 15 amino acids. Germline V gene sequence: CDR1 LNHNV, CDR2 YYDKDF (reference sequence). CDR3 protein: CATSRGGGQSYEQYF.

The rearrangement joins TRBV6-6 to TRBJ2-5. CDR3 length: 16 residues. The germline CDR1 and CDR2 sequences are MNHNY and SVGAGI (reference sequence). CDR3 region: CASSYSGSASQETQYF.

This rearrangement joins TRBV6-5 to TRBJ1-3; TCRdb indicates TRBD1, and absent DNA this call remains unverified. Germline CDR1 MNHEY, CDR2 SVGAGI. This CDR3 contains 15 residues. The chain's CDR3 is CASSYRRGYRNTIYF.

V is TRBV19 and J is TRBJ1-1; without DNA, the TCRdb call of TRBD1 cannot be checked. Germline assignment: CDR1 LNHDA and CDR2 SQIVND (reference sequence). The CDR3 is 16 residues long. The CDR3 sequence: CASSIGAGARYTEAFF.

The chain employs TRBV6-1 and TRBJ2-7; lacking DNA, the TRBD2 call made by TCRdb goes unchecked. The CDR3 sequence is 14 residues long. Germline V gene data show CDR1 as MNHNS and CDR2 as SASEGT. The CDR3 spells CASSEGDLAYEQYF.

This clonotype is identified as medium-sized from frequency. The gene calls are TRBV15 and TRBJ2-1; checking the TCRdb D call of TRBD1 is not possible without DNA. Germline assignment: CDR1 LNHNV and CDR2 YYDKDF (reference sequence). CDR3 length: 15 residues. The CDR3 sequence is CATSRDRRQGNEQFF.

V and J are TRBV15 and TRBJ2-5. The CDR3 has 13 residues. CDR1 and CDR2 (germline): LNHNV, YYDKDF (reference sequence). The CDR3 loop reads CATSRDRSETQYF.

V gene TRBV14 combines with J gene TRBJ2-5; the D gene TCRdb calls, TRBD2, cannot be checked with no DNA. Germline values: CDR1 SGHDN, CDR2 FVKESK. The CDR3 length is 16 residues. CDR3 protein: CASTSGTSGLQETQYF.

The chain is built from TRBV27 and TRBJ1-4; TCRdb reports TRBD1, a call that lacks DNA to check it against. CDR1 is MNHEY and CDR2 is SMNVEV in the germline V gene (reference sequence). The CDR3 sequence is 18 residues long. The CDR3 is CASSLLAGEREANEKLFF.

V is TRBV6-5 and J is TRBJ1-1; TCRdb's D call of TRBD1 is untestable without DNA. CDR1 is MNHEY, CDR2 SVGAGI, per germline. This CDR3 spans 14 amino acids. CDR3: CASRSQGENTEAFF.

The genes are TRBV6-1 and TRBJ2-7; TCRdb names TRBD1, which stays unverified in the absence of DNA. CDR3 length: 12 residues. Germline CDR1 is MNHNS and CDR2 is SASEGT. CDR3 protein: CASKTTGAPKYF.

This clonotype is classed as medium-sized by frequency. The V gene is TRBV5-4, the J gene TRBJ2-3. The CDR3 has 14 amino acids. Germline V gives CDR1 SGHNT, CDR2 YYREEE (reference sequence). CDR3 sequence reads: CASSSTGVTDTQYF. Using reference TRBV5-4 and TRBJ2-3 for the parts outside the CDR3, the full variable domain is ETGVTQSPTHLIKTRGQQVTLRCSSQSGHNTVSWYQQALGQGPQFIFQYYREEENGRGNFPPRFSGLQFPNYSSELNVNALELDDSALYLCASSSTGVTDTQYFGPGTRLTVL.

The chain combines TRBV5-5 with TRBJ1-1; TCRdb returns TRBD1, unconfirmable since there is no DNA. This CDR3 has 14 amino acids. The germline CDR1 and CDR2 sequences are SGHKS and YYEKEE (reference sequence). CDR3 sequence: CASSGGRLNTEAFF.

This clonotype is identified as medium-sized (0.01 to 0.1%) from frequency. This chain links TRBV5-6 with TRBJ1-2; TCRdb designates TRBD1, a call that cannot be tested without DNA. CDR1 and CDR2 (germline): SGHDT, YYEEEE. The CDR3 has 15 residues. CDR3 sequence reads: CASSLVGQGTYGYTF.

The chain links TRBV27 to TRBJ2-7; lacking DNA, the TRBD1 call made by TCRdb goes unchecked. The germline V gene has CDR1 MNHEY and CDR2 SMNVEV (reference sequence). The CDR3 is made up of 12 amino acids. The CDR3 loop reads CATRGRGYEQYF.

This sequence joins TRBV30 and TRBJ1-1. CDR3 size: 12 residues. Germline CDR1 is GTSNPN and CDR2 is SVGIG (reference sequence). The CDR3 here is CAWGRRNTEAFF.

The chain has TRBV5-6 and TRBJ2-3. CDR1 is SGHDT, CDR2 YYEEEE, per germline. This CDR3 is 12 amino acids long. The CDR3 loop reads CASSLTTDTQYF. Full variable domain (outside the CDR3, taken from reference TRBV5-6 and TRBJ2-3): DAGVTQSPTHLIKTRGQQVTLRCSPKSGHDTVSWYQQALGQGPQFIFQYYEEEERQRGNFPDRFSGHQFPNYSSELNVNALLLGDSALYLCASSLTTDTQYFGPGTRLTVL.